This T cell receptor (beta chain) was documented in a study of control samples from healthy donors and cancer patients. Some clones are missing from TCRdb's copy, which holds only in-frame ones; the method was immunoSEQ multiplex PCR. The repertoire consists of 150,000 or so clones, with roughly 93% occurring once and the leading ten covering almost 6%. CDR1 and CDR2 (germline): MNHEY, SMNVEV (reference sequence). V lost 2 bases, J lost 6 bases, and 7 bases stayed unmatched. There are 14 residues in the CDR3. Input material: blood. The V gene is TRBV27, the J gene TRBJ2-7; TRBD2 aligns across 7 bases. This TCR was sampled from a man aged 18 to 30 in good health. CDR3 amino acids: CASSLPSGRGEQYF. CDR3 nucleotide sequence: TGTGCCAGCAGTTTACCCTCGGGGAGGGGCGAGCAGTACTTC.